Sequencing of this T cell receptor (beta chain) was carried out in a study of blood T cell repertoires in COVID-19. This table comes from immunoSEQ multiplex PCR, and its TCRdb copy is limited to in-frame clones, with some not included. The sample lists 230,000 or so clones, 84% seen once, with 2% to 2.5% in the top ten. The V gene lost 4 bases and the J gene lost 6 bases, with 10 bases spanning the gap. Germline-derived CDR1 and CDR2 are MNHNY and SVGAGI (reference sequence). The CDR3 extends over 12 amino acids. The source of this sequence is a man in his forties or fifties who had recovered from COVID-19. The sample taken for sequencing was peripheral blood. This chain connects TRBV6-6 to TRBJ2-7; unclear D gene. DNA of the CDR3: TGTGCCAGCAGTTCGACTGTCCGCGAGCAGTACTTC. Encoded protein: CASSSTVREQYF.